Below, 19 T cell receptor beta chains from the same sample are listed, as sequenced in a study of T-cell reconstitution after alpha-beta-depleted transplantation in children. For TCRbeta, the library was prepared with unique molecular identifiers. MiXCR was run by TCRdb on the PCR reads, yielding one entry per CDR3 protein. The data contain 90,000 to 100,000 distinct CDR3 sequences, 20% to 30% of them singletons. The sample was PBMCs, taken before TCRalphabeta/CD19-depleted stem cell transplant. These receptors originate from a boy between 2 and 10 years old with acute lymphoblastic leukemia, due to receive a stem cell transplant.

There are a few counts of this clonotype. The chain joins TRBV15 to TRBJ2-1; no definite D call. Germline V gene lookup returns CDR1 LNHNV and CDR2 YYDKDF (reference sequence). V lost 0 bases and J lost 6, with 12 bases in between. The CDR3 is 15 amino acids. The CDR3 loop reads CATSRDEPRANEQFF. The DNA for the CDR3 is TGTGCCACCAGCAGAGATGAGCCCCGGGCCAATGAGCAGTTCTTC.

The V call is TRBV4-3, the J call TRBJ2-7; D ambiguous. In germline, CDR1 is LGHNA, CDR2 YSLEER. This CDR3 has 15 residues. Deletions cut 2 bases from V and 2 bases from J, with 13 bases between. CDR3 protein: CASSQQRGRTYEQYF. CDR3 DNA: TGCGCCAGCAGCCAACAGCGCGGAAGAACCTACGAGCAGTACTTC.

This chain connects TRBV21-1 to TRBJ2-2; TRBD1 reflects the table's D call only, with no check against the DNA. TRBV21-1 is assigned pseudogene status. The CDR3 covers 15 residues. The CDR3 spells CASSSDREDTGELFF. CDR3 bases: TGTGCCAGCAGCTCGGACAGGGAGGACACCGGGGAGCTGTTTTTT.

This clonotype was detected only a few times. This chain joins TRBV5-1 and TRBJ2-7; the match to TRBD2 covers 11 bases. This CDR3 contains 15 residues. CDR1 is SGHRS, CDR2 YFSETQ, per germline. The V gene end was trimmed by 0 bases and the J gene end by 4 bases; junction bases not matched to a gene: 3. The CDR3 protein is CASSLGTSGSYEQYF. DNA of the CDR3: TGCGCCAGCAGCTTGGGAACTAGCGGGAGTTACGAGCAGTACTTC. The variable domain in full, with the rest retrieved from reference TRBV5-1 and TRBJ2-7, is KAGVTQTPRYLIKTRGQQVTLSCSPISGHRSVSWYQQTPGQGLQFLFEYFSETQRNKGNFPGRFSGRQFSNSRSEMNVSTLELGDSALYLCASSLGTSGSYEQYFGPGTRLTVT.

Concerning this clonotype: Since a much larger clone is just one base distant, this may be a read error. This chain joins TRBV20-1 and TRBJ2-2; a possible D gene is TRBD2 (6 bases). V dropped 3 bases and J dropped 4 bases, with 12 bases sitting between them. This CDR3 contains 14 residues. Germline V CDR1 and CDR2: DFQATT, SNEGSKA (reference sequence). CDR3 loop: CSAREGLGTGELFF. For the CDR3, the DNA is TGCAGTGCTAGGGAGGGATTGGGCACCGGGGAGCTGTTTTTT.

The V gene is TRBV6-1, the J gene TRBJ1-6; D may be TRBD1 (5 bases). This CDR3 has 13 amino acids. Between the trimmed V and J ends, which lost 4 bases and 14 bases, there was a span of 15 bases. Germline assignment: CDR1 MNHNS and CDR2 SASEGT. The CDR3 protein is CASSVSQGAALHF. The CDR3 coding sequence is TGTGCCAGCAGTGTTTCCCAGGGTGCGGCCCTCCACTTT.

This clonotype was detected a few times. CDR3 coding DNA: TGCAGTGCTCCGACCCGTAGCACAGATACGCAGTATTTT. Translating gives CSAPTRSTDTQYF. The chain has TRBV20-1 and TRBJ2-3; D is uncertain. Germline CDR1 reads DFQATT; CDR2 reads SNEGSKA (reference sequence). This CDR3 has 13 residues. V was pared by 5 bases and J by 0 bases, with 9 bases between.

This clonotype occurred many times. This sequence joins TRBV7-2 and TRBJ2-7; the match to TRBD2 covers 7 bases. The germline CDR1 and CDR2 sequences are SGHTA and FQGNSA. The CDR3 covers 15 residues. The junction had 4 bases not matched to a gene; V was cut back by 1 base and J by 1 base. CDR3 region: CASSLGGGNSYEQYF. CDR3 in DNA: TGTGCCAGCAGCTTAGGGGGGGGAAATTCCTACGAGCAGTACTTC.

The chain links TRBV28 to TRBJ2-7; 14 bases align to TRBD2. The CDR3 is made up of 17 amino acids. In germline, CDR1 is MDHEN, CDR2 SYDVKM. V lost 6 bases, J lost 7 bases, and 14 bases stayed unmatched. The CDR3 nucleotides read TGTGCCAGCAGCCCTCTGGGGCCGACTAGCGGGAGGGATGAGCAGTACTTC. It translates to CASSPLGPTSGRDEQYF.

A single count supports this clonotype. In DNA form, the CDR3 reads TGCAGTGCTCGTCGACAGTCTGGGGCCAACGTCCTGACTTTC. Its translation is CSARRQSGANVLTF. This chain connects TRBV20-1 to TRBJ2-6, with D tentatively TRBD1 (5 bases). Trimming removed 5 bases from V and 1 base from J, with 9 bases in between. This CDR3 has 14 amino acids. Germline values: CDR1 DFQATT, CDR2 SNEGSKA (reference sequence).

This clonotype was seen a handful of times. The V and J genes are TRBV7-8 and TRBJ1-1; no clear D gene. V was clipped by 1 base and J by 4 bases, with 10 bases between them. The CDR3 contains 14 residues. Germline CDR1 and CDR2: SGHVS and FQNEAQ. Written as DNA, the CDR3 is TGTGCCAGCAGCTTAGAGGGCGGTATCACTGAAGCTTTCTTT. Protein product: CASSLEGGITEAFF.

This chain connects TRBV20-1 to TRBJ2-7; 9 bases match TRBD1. Germline CDR1 DFQATT, CDR2 SNEGSKA (reference sequence). The CDR3 is made up of 15 amino acids. V dropped 2 bases and J dropped 5; count of bases not matched to a gene: 10. The DNA of the CDR3 is TGCAGTGCTAGAAAAACTAGGGACAGGGACCACGAGCAGTACTTC. Amino acid sequence: CSARKTRDRDHEQYF.

The genes are TRBV3-1 and TRBJ2-2, with D maybe TRBD2 (6 bases). The CDR3 is 20 amino acids. The ends were cut back, 4 bases at V and 0 bases at J, with 24 bases in the middle. From germline, CDR1 is LGHDT and CDR2 YNNKEL (reference sequence). CDR3 nucleotides: TGTGCCAGCAGCCTCCGACCGACTGGCGGAGGGGCGGCGAACACCGGGGAGCTGTTTTTT. Protein: CASSLRPTGGGAANTGELFF.

The sample holds many counts of this clonotype. The chain has TRBV7-8 and TRBJ2-7; D gene uncertain. Per the germline V gene, CDR1 is SGHVS and CDR2 is FQNEAQ. Deletions cut 1 base from V and 3 bases from J, with 7 bases between. This CDR3 region has 13 residues. For the CDR3, the DNA is TGTGCCAGCAGCTTAGGTCCTGTCTACGAGCAGTACTTC. It codes for CASSLGPVYEQYF.

This chain uses TRBV7-9 with TRBJ2-7; 8 nucleotides match TRBD2. CDR1 is SEHNR, CDR2 FQNEAQ, per germline (reference sequence). The V and J ends lost 3 bases and 3 bases, in that order; junction bases with no gene match: 7. The CDR3 is made up of 15 amino acids. CDR3 amino acids: CASSLYGGVGYEQYF. CDR3 sequence (DNA): TGTGCCAGCAGCTTGTACGGGGGGGTTGGCTACGAGCAGTACTTC.

This chain links TRBV15 with TRBJ2-1, with 7 positions matching TRBD2. CDR1 and CDR2 from the germline V gene are LNHNV and YYDKDF (reference sequence). Trimming cost V 1 base and J 9 bases; bases outside gene matches: 12. The CDR3 spans 16 residues. The CDR3 bases are TGTGCCACCAGCAGAGCTGGCGGGGGACCTACAAGTGAGCAGTTCTTC. Translation gives CATSRAGGGPTSEQFF.

In this sample, this clonotype turned up a few times. Relative to the germline gene, one junction end is altered; a read error may explain this. This rearrangement joins TRBV4-3 to TRBJ1-2, with D possibly being TRBD1 (6 bases). In germline, CDR1 is LGHNA, CDR2 YSLEER. This CDR3 has 13 amino acids. CDR3 in amino acids: CASSQNRDYGYTF. CDR3 DNA sequence: TGCGCCAGCAGCCAAAACAGGGACTATGGCTACACTTTC.

CDR3 nucleotides: TGCGCCAGCAGCTTCAGCCTACCCCCTTCCACAGATACGCAGTATTTT. Amino acids: CASSFSLPPSTDTQYF. The chain couples TRBV5-1 to TRBJ2-3; D uncertain. The CDR3 runs to 16 residues. CDR1 and CDR2 (germline): SGHRS, YFSETQ. The V and J ends lost 2 bases and 2 bases respectively, with 15 bases between them.

This clonotype has more than one count but fewer than ten. This chain uses TRBV5-5 with TRBJ2-5; TRBD2 matches at 9 bases. J lost 5 bases, V lost 0 bases, and 14 bases had no gene match. Germline values: CDR1 SGHKS, CDR2 YYEKEE (reference sequence). CDR3 size: 18 residues. CDR3 sequence (DNA): TGTGCCAGCAGCTTGGGACTAGCGGAGGGAGGGTTCGGGGAGACCCAGTACTTC. Amino acid sequence: CASSLGLAEGGFGETQYF.